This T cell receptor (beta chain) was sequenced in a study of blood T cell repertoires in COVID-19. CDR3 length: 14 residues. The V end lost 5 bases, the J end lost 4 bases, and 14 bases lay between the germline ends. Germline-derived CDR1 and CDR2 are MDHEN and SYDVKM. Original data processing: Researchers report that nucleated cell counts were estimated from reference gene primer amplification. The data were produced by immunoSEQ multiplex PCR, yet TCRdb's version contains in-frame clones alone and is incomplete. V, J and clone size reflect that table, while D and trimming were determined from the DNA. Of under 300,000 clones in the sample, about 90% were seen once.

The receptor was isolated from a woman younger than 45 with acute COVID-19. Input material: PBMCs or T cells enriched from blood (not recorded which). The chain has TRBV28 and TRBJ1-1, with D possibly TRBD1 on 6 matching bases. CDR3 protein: CASSPPGVPTEAFF. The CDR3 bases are TGTGCCAGCAGTCCCCCAGGGGTTCCCACTGAAGCTTTCTTT.